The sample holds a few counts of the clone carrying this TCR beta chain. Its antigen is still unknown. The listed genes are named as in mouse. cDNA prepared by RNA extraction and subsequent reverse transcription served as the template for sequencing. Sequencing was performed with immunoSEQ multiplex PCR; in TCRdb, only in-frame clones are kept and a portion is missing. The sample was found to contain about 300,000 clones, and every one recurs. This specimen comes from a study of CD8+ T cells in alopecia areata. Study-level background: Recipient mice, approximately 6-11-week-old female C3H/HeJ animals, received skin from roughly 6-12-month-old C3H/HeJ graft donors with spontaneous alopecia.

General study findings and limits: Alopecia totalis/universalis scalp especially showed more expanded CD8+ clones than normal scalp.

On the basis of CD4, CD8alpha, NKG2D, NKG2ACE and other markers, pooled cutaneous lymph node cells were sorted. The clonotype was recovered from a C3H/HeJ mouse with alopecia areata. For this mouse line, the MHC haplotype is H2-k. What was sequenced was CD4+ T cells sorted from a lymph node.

The CDR3 loop reads CASRRDWGNTGQLYF. The CDR3 bases that were read are TGTGCCAGCAGACGGGACTGGGGGAACACCGGG. The chain recombines TRBV13-1 with TRBJ2-2, with 11 bases lining up with TRBD2. The DNA ends 4 residues before the CDR3 does, and the rest of the CDR3 is filled in from the germline J gene. Germline V gives CDR1 NSHNY, CDR2 SYGAGN. V lost 5 bases, J lost 2 bases, and 2 bases stayed unmatched. The CDR3 has 15 amino acids.